What follows are 13 T cell receptor beta chains derived from one specimen sequenced in a study of T cell repertoires in cytomegalovirus infection. TCRdb re-called the reads through MiXCR, storing one row per CDR3 protein. The sample records roughly 280,000 distinct CDR3 sequences, less than 25% being singletons. No antigens are known for them. Sequencing was performed on cultured PBMCs, taken from culture after CMV antigen stimulation. These receptors were collected from a human donor in good health (CMV status not recorded). Some clones in this sample may be carry-over from other donors' samples.

The chain recombines TRBV6-1 with TRBJ1-2; D is uncertain. V gave up 9 bases and J gave up 4 bases, with 9 bases separating them. This CDR3 has 11 residues. The germline V gene has CDR1 MNHNS and CDR2 SASEGT. The CDR3 DNA is TGTGCCAGTTACTCGGGCTATGGCTACACCTTC. Amino acid sequence: CASYSGYGYTF.

The chain carries TRBV29-1 and TRBJ2-1, with 8 bases that match TRBD1. This CDR3 has 13 amino acids. The germline CDR1 and CDR2 sequences are SQVTM and ANQGSEA. Unmatched junction bases numbered 7, after V lost 6 bases and J lost 6 bases. DNA for the CDR3: TGCAGCGTACACACAGGGGGAGGCAATGAGCAGTTCTTC. The encoded protein is CSVHTGGGNEQFF.

This clonotype was counted ten times or more. This chain joins TRBV7-2 and TRBJ2-1; D call uncertain. The CDR3 length is 15 residues. Germline V lookup: CDR1 SGHTA, CDR2 FQGNSA. V shed 1 base and J shed 0 bases, with 7 bases lying between them. The DNA for the CDR3 is TGTGCCAGCAGCTTAGTCCTGAGCTCCTACAATGAGCAGTTCTTC. Translated: CASSLVLSSYNEQFF.

This clonotype has at least ten counts. The chain recombines TRBV12-3 or TRBV12-4 with TRBJ1-1; D gene ambiguous. The length of the CDR3 is 13 residues. The ends were cut back, 3 bases at V and 7 bases at J, with 12 bases in the middle. CDR3 in DNA: TGTGCCAGCAGTTTTGTGGTGAAGGGTGAAGCTTTCTTT. Protein product: CASSFVVKGEAFF.

The gene calls are TRBV30 and TRBJ2-5; 11 positions match TRBD2. The CDR3 is made up of 16 amino acids. Trimming at V came to 2 bases and at J to 5 bases, leaving 10 bases not matched to a gene. The germline V gene has CDR1 GTSNPN and CDR2 SVGIG (reference sequence). In nucleotides, the CDR3 is TGTGCCTGGAGTTCGCATAGCGGGAGGGCCGGGGAGACCCAGTACTTC. Translating it yields CAWSSHSGRAGETQYF.

This clonotype showed up just a few times. The CDR3 bases are TGTGCCACCAGCAGACCTGACAGGGTGAGGAATCAGCCCCAGCATTTT. Protein: CATSRPDRVRNQPQHF. The chain has TRBV15 and TRBJ1-5, with 7 bases lining up with TRBD1. CDR3 length: 16 residues. Germline V gives CDR1 LNHNV, CDR2 YYDKDF (reference sequence). The V and J ends lost 2 bases and 4 bases, in that order; junction bases with no gene match: 8.

This clonotype was detected ten times or more. The chain couples TRBV28 to TRBJ2-1, with D possibly being TRBD1 (6 bases). Between the trimmed V and J ends, which lost 6 bases and 6 bases, there was a span of 9 bases. Germline CDR1 reads MDHEN; CDR2 reads SYDVKM. The CDR3 consists of 12 residues. Here the CDR3 reads CASSPDSNEQFF. CDR3 nucleotides: TGTGCCAGCAGCCCGGACAGCAATGAGCAGTTCTTC.

The J gene is TRBJ1-1, the V gene TRBV20-1; the match to TRBD1 covers 7 bases. Germline V CDR1 and CDR2: DFQATT, SNEGSKA (reference sequence). J gave up 1 base and V 6 bases, and 5 bases lay outside the gene matches. There are 13 residues in the CDR3. CDR3 nucleotides: TGCAGTGCACGGACAGGCCGGAACACTGAAGCTTTCTTT. Translation gives CSARTGRNTEAFF.

In its sample, this clonotype was seen a few times. This chain connects TRBV18 to TRBJ2-3; TRBD2 matches 9 bases. The CDR3 runs to 16 residues. The germline gives CDR1 KGHSH, CDR2 LQKENI. Losses at the gene ends were 0 bases for V and 0 bases for J; bases not matched to a gene: 1. CDR3 sequence (DNA): TGTGCCAGCTCACCACCTCTAGCGGGAAGCACAGATACGCAGTATTTT. Its protein is CASSPPLAGSTDTQYF.

Concerning this clonotype itself: The junction differs from germline at one of its ends, possibly a read error. The genes are TRBV10-3 and TRBJ2-6, with D perhaps TRBD1 or TRBD2 (5 bases each). CDR1 and CDR2 (germline): ENHRY, SYGVKD. The CDR3 extends over 23 amino acids. CDR3: CAICESWAGRAKGRNSGANVLTF. As DNA, the CDR3 is TGTGCCATCTGTGAGTCGTGGGCGGGTCGTGCTAAGGGGCGTAACTCTGGGGCCAACGTCCTGACTTTC.

This clonotype turned up a few times. The rearrangement joins TRBV7-2 to TRBJ2-7; no clear D gene. This CDR3 has 13 residues. Germline V lookup: CDR1 SGHTA, CDR2 FQGNSA. The V gene lost 5 bases and the J gene lost 2 bases, with 10 bases spanning the gap. CDR3 sequence: CASSHTRAYEQYV. CDR3 nucleotide sequence: TGTGCCAGCAGCCACACCCGTGCCTACGAGCAGTACGTC.

This clonotype was observed at least ten times. The genes are TRBV11-2 and TRBJ2-1; 7 bases match TRBD2. Germline CDR1 and CDR2: SGHAT and FQNNGV. The CDR3 totals 14 residues. With V trimmed by 3 bases and J by 5 bases, 4 bases remained unmatched. The CDR3 DNA reads as TGTGCCAGCAGCTTCCTAGCGGAGAACAATGAGCAGTTCTTC. It specifies CASSFLAENNEQFF. Full variable domain (outside the CDR3, taken from reference TRBV11-2 and TRBJ2-1): EAGVAQSPRYKIIEKRQSVAFWCNPISGHATLYWYQQILGQGPKLLIQFQNNGVVDDSQLPKDRFSAERLKGVDSTLKIQPAKLEDSAVYLCASSFLAENNEQFFGPGTRLTVL.

The chain employs TRBV6-2 or TRBV6-3 and TRBJ2-7; tentatively, D is TRBD1 (6 bases). Per germline, CDR1 MNHEY and CDR2 SVGEGT. The length of the CDR3 is 14 residues. Trimming shortened V by 8 bases and J by 5 bases, and 19 bases separated the two germline ends. The CDR3 DNA reads as TGTGCCAGCTTGAGGGGGAGAGTGGGTCACGAGCAGTACGTC. Its protein is CASLRGRVGHEQYV.